Presented here are 21 T cell receptor beta chains from one specimen sequenced in a study of T cells in Graves' hyperthyroidism and ophthalmopathy. TCR beta CDR3 region amplification was performed from RNA transcripts. TCR CDR3 underwent first-round RT-PCR with the HTBI primer set. TCRdb reprocessed the multiplex PCR reads via MiXCR and lists one record per CDR3 protein. The sample has fewer than 450,000 distinct CDR3 sequences; about 18% are singletons. Input material: blood. These TCRs come from a woman aged 30 to 39 with Graves' hyperthyroidism that later progressed to Graves' ophthalmopathy.

The chain recombines TRBV7-8 with TRBJ1-1; D is perhaps TRBD1 (5 bases). The CDR3 covers 16 residues. Germline CDR1 reads SGHVS; CDR2 reads FQNEAQ. The V gene lost 5 bases and the J gene lost 1 base, with 17 bases spanning the gap. This CDR3 reads CASSPRPGLKNTEAFF. In DNA, the CDR3 is TGTGCCAGCAGCCCAAGACCAGGGCTGAAGAACACTGAAGCTTTCTTT.

This clonotype has ten or more counts. The chain uses TRBV20-1 and TRBJ2-1; 10 bases fit TRBD2. CDR1 is DFQATT and CDR2 is SNEGSKA in the germline V gene (reference sequence). The CDR3 has 14 amino acids. V trimming: 4 bases; J trimming: 7 bases; junction bases outside the gene matches: 7. The chain's CDR3 is CSAKSGREGNEQFF. CDR3 nucleotides: TGCAGTGCTAAGAGCGGGAGGGAGGGAAATGAGCAGTTCTTC.

The chain carries TRBV7-3 and TRBJ2-1, with 13 bases aligning to TRBD2. Trimming cost V 5 bases and J 6 bases; bases outside gene matches: 7. This CDR3 spans 16 amino acids. Germline V gene sequence: CDR1 SGHTA, CDR2 FQGTGA. CDR3 loop: CASSPLRLAGGNEQFF. CDR3 in DNA: TGTGCCAGCAGCCCCCTTCGACTAGCGGGAGGCAATGAGCAGTTCTTC. Full variable domain (rest looked up from reference TRBV7-3 and TRBJ2-1): GAGVSQTPSNKVTEKGKYVELRCDPISGHTALYWYRQSLGQGPEFLIYFQGTGAADDSGLPNDRFFAVRPEGSVSTLKIQRTERGDSAVYLCASSPLRLAGGNEQFFGPGTRLTVL.

This clonotype showed up just a few times. The rearrangement uses TRBV4-1 and TRBJ2-5; D ambiguous. Trimming pared 0 bases from V and 7 bases from J, leaving 15 bases between. CDR3 size: 15 residues. CDR1 and CDR2 (germline): MGHRA, YSYEKL. The CDR3 DNA is TGCGCCAGCAGCCAAGATAGGGCCGATCATCGGACCCAGTACTTC. It is translated as CASSQDRADHRTQYF.

This clonotype was seen many times. V usage is TRBV10-3 and J usage is TRBJ2-3, with 8 bases identical to TRBD2. This CDR3 has 16 amino acids. Germline V lookup: CDR1 ENHRY, CDR2 SYGVKD. The V segment lost 3 bases and the J segment 5 bases; nucleotides outside the gene matches: 10. The CDR3 protein is CAISDGRGGVGDTQYF. In DNA form, the CDR3 reads TGTGCCATCAGTGATGGACGGGGGGGCGTCGGAGATACGCAGTATTTT.

As to this clonotype: No conserved phenylalanine or tryptophan ends this CDR3, so it is likely a read error. The DNA is left out, because the CDR3 cannot be placed on it with certainty; the CDR3 is given as TCRdb lists it. The chain carries TRBV12-3 or TRBV12-4 and TRBJ2-7; TRBD1 is the table's D call, not checked against the DNA. Ends included, the CDR3 has 12 residues. This CDR3 reads CASSRGTGSSEL.

CDR3 nucleotides: TGCAGTGCTAGGGCGCGCTCCAATCAGCCCCAGCATTTT. Protein product: CSARARSNQPQHF. The chain couples TRBV20-1 to TRBJ1-5; no definite D call. V was shortened by 3 bases and J by 3 bases, with 9 bases between the two germline ends. This CDR3 is built from 13 residues. Germline V CDR1 and CDR2: DFQATT, SNEGSKA (reference sequence).

Ten or more counts support this clonotype. The rearrangement joins TRBV27 to TRBJ1-1; the D is unclear. This CDR3 has 14 amino acids. The V gene's germline CDR1 is MNHEY and CDR2 SMNVEV (reference sequence). Between the trimmed V and J ends, which lost 8 bases and 0 bases, there was a span of 13 bases. The DNA for the CDR3 is TGTGCCAGCTCATCCGGCGGGATGAACACTGAAGCTTTCTTT. Translation: CASSSGGMNTEAFF.

V usage is TRBV7-9 and J usage is TRBJ2-3, with D unresolved. CDR1 is SEHNR, CDR2 FQNEAQ, per germline (reference sequence). The CDR3 consists of 15 residues. Trimming shortened V by 7 bases and J by 2 bases, and 16 bases separated the two germline ends. CDR3 sequence reads: CASTPLQEITDTQYF. CDR3 coding DNA: TGTGCCAGCACCCCACTCCAGGAAATCACAGATACGCAGTATTTT. The full variable domain, in which reference TRBV7-9 and TRBJ2-3 provide the parts outside the CDR3, is DTGVSQNPRHKITKRGQNVTFRCDPISEHNRLYWYRQTLGQGPEFLTYFQNEAQLEKSRLLSDRFSAERPKGSFSTLEIQRTEQGDSAMYLCASTPLQEITDTQYFGPGTRLTVL.

Ten or more counts support this clonotype. The chain couples TRBV13 to TRBJ1-6; 7 bases agree with TRBD1. The CDR3 sequence is 18 residues long. Unmatched junction bases numbered 15, after V lost 1 base and J lost 9 bases. Per germline, CDR1 PRHDT and CDR2 FYEKMQ (reference sequence). The CDR3 DNA sequence: TGTGCCAGCAGCTTAGCCGCAGACAGGGCTTCGGACCGTTCACCCCTCCACTTT. Amino acid sequence: CASSLAADRASDRSPLHF.

The rearrangement uses TRBV6-5 and TRBJ2-3; D is ambiguous. Germline assignment: CDR1 MNHEY and CDR2 SVGAGI. V was cut by 0 bases and J by 0 bases, with 13 bases left in between. CDR3 size: 17 residues. The CDR3 region is CASSYSKSTYSTDTQYF. The CDR3 nucleotides read TGTGCCAGCAGTTACTCGAAGTCAACCTATAGCACAGATACGCAGTATTTT.

Ten or more counts support this clonotype. The gene calls are TRBV6-2 or TRBV6-3 and TRBJ2-7, with D perhaps TRBD1 (5 bases). CDR3 length equals 13 residues. Germline CDR1 reads MNHEY; CDR2 reads SVGEGT. Trimming pared 2 bases from V and 3 bases from J, leaving 8 bases between. In nucleotides, the CDR3 is TGTGCCAGCAGTTACCCAGGGTTCTACGAGCAGTACTTC. Translated: CASSYPGFYEQYF.

This clonotype occurred a few times. The chain recombines TRBV4-1 with TRBJ2-7; 7 bases match TRBD1. Germline CDR1 reads MGHRA; CDR2 reads YSYEKL. J gave up 0 bases and V 2 bases, and 7 bases lay outside the gene matches. This CDR3 has 16 amino acids. The CDR3 nucleotides are TGCGCCAGCAGCCAATTGGGACAGAGCAGCTCCTACGAGCAGTACTTC. The encoded protein is CASSQLGQSSSYEQYF.

This chain uses TRBV4-1 with TRBJ2-7; perhaps D is TRBD1 or TRBD2 (5 bases each). The CDR3 runs 18 residues. Germline CDR1 is MGHRA and CDR2 is YSYEKL. Trimming removed 0 bases at V and 0 bases at J, with 18 bases between. The CDR3 coding sequence is TGCGCCAGCAGCCAAGATCATGGGGACCTTCCGAGCTCCTACGAGCAGTACTTC. This codes for CASSQDHGDLPSSYEQYF.

J is TRBJ2-2 and V is TRBV24-1; D gene unclear. This CDR3 has 15 amino acids. V was cut by 4 bases and J by 1 base, with 9 bases left in between. CDR1 and CDR2 from the germline V gene are KGHDR and SFDVKD. CDR3 sequence: CATSDPRQNTGELFF. The CDR3 nucleotides are TGTGCCACCAGTGACCCCAGACAGAACACCGGGGAGCTGTTTTTT.

This clonotype has just a few counts. This chain joins TRBV20-1 and TRBJ1-2, with 7 bases that match TRBD1. The germline V gene has CDR1 DFQATT and CDR2 SNEGSKA (reference sequence). J gave up 7 bases and V 2 bases, and 7 bases lay outside the gene matches. The CDR3 sequence is 13 residues long. CDR3 bases: TGCAGTGCTAGACTGGCAGGGGGGTTTGGCTACACCTTC. Its protein is CSARLAGGFGYTF.

In this sample, this clonotype turned up many times. The genes are TRBV6-1 and TRBJ2-6, with D possibly being TRBD1 (6 bases). V dropped 2 bases and J dropped 4 bases, with 12 bases sitting between them. CDR3 length equals 16 residues. Germline CDR1 and CDR2: MNHNS and SASEGT. CDR3 coding DNA: TGTGCCAGCAGTGAAAAGTTCGGGACAGGGGCCAACGTCCTGACTTTC. Protein product: CASSEKFGTGANVLTF.

Many counts were recorded for this clonotype. The chain recombines TRBV2 with TRBJ1-6, with D possibly being TRBD1 (6 bases). Germline values: CDR1 SNHLY, CDR2 FYNNEI. V was pared by 7 bases and J by 2 bases, with 15 bases between. This CDR3 is 16 amino acids long. CDR3 in DNA: TGTGCCAGCACCGGAGGTGGGGGCCCCTATAATTCACCCCTCCACTTT. It yields the protein CASTGGGGPYNSPLHF.

This clonotype was seen only a few times. The chain links TRBV6-1 to TRBJ1-5, with D hard to call. Germline-derived CDR1 and CDR2 are MNHNS and SASEGT. Trimming took 8 bases from V and 0 from J, leaving 17 bases between them. This CDR3 has 16 residues. CDR3 in amino acids: CASFWSAAYSNQPQHF. CDR3 DNA: TGTGCCAGCTTCTGGAGTGCGGCCTATAGCAATCAGCCCCAGCATTTT.

The table lists this clonotype with many counts. This rearrangement joins TRBV2 to TRBJ1-5; maybe TRBD1 (5 bases). Germline loops: CDR1 SNHLY, CDR2 FYNNEI. Between the trimmed V and J ends, which lost 3 bases and 0 bases, there was a span of 6 bases. The CDR3 is made up of 14 amino acids. The CDR3 DNA reads as TGTGCCAGCAGTGAGGGGGATAGCAATCAGCCCCAGCATTTT. Amino acids: CASSEGDSNQPQHF. Based on the CDR3 plus reference TRBV2 and TRBJ1-5, the full variable domain is EPEVTQTPSHQVTQMGQEVILRCVPISNHLYFYWYRQILGQKVEFLVSFYNNEISEKSEIFDDQFSVERPDGSNFTLKIRSTKLEDSAMYFCASSEGDSNQPQHFGDGTRLSIL.

The V gene is TRBV11-3, the J gene TRBJ2-1; no definite D call. Germline CDR1 SGHNT, CDR2 YENEEA. Trimming left V 1 base short and J 10 bases short, with 8 bases between. The CDR3 extends over 12 amino acids. CDR3 sequence reads: CASSLGVREQFF. The CDR3 DNA reads as TGTGCCAGCAGCTTAGGGGTCAGGGAGCAGTTCTTC.